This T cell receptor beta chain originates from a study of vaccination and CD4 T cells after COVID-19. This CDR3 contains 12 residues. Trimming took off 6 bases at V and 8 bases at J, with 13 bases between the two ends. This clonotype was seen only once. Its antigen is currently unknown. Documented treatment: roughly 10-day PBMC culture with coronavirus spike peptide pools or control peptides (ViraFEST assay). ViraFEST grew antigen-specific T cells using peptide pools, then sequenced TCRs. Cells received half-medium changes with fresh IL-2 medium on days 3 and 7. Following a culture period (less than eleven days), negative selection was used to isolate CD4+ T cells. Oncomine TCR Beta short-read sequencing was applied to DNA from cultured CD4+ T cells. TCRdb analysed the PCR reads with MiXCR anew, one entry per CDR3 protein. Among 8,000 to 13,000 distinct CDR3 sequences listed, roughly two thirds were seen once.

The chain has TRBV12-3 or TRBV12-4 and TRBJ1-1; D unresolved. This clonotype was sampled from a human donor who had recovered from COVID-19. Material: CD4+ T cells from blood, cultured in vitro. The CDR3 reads CASRGRYNEAFF. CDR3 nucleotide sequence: TGTGCCAGCAGGGGGAGGTACAACGAAGCTTTCTTT.